The 21 T cell receptor beta chains in this list originate from one sample, sequenced in a study of T cells in Graves' hyperthyroidism and ophthalmopathy. TCR beta CDR3 region amplification was performed from RNA transcripts. Carried out on the TCR CDR3, a first-round RT-PCR used the HTBI primer set. TCRdb reprocessed the multiplex PCR reads with MiXCR, giving one entry per CDR3 protein. The table lists 600,000 to 700,000 distinct CDR3 sequences, about 45% of them singletons. The specimen was peripheral blood or thyroid tissue (not recorded which). The receptors come from an adult man with Graves' disease, either hyperthyroidism or ophthalmopathy (not recorded which).

This clonotype was observed at least ten times. This chain links TRBV15 with TRBJ1-2; the D gene is possibly TRBD1 (6 bases). Trimming took 5 bases from V and 0 from J, leaving 10 bases between them. CDR1 LNHNV and CDR2 YYDKDF come from the germline V gene (reference sequence). The CDR3 extends over 14 amino acids. This chain's CDR3 is CATSPGTSNYGYTF. CDR3 bases: TGTGCCACCAGCCCCGGGACATCTAACTATGGCTACACCTTC.

This clonotype was seen a handful of times. The rearrangement uses TRBV20-1 and TRBJ2-5; no definite D call. V was trimmed by 6 bases and J by 7 bases, leaving 21 bases between them. This CDR3 has 14 residues. The germline V gene encodes CDR1 DFQATT and CDR2 SNEGSKA (reference sequence). CDR3 protein: CSATPAARTLTQYF. The CDR3 coding sequence is TGCAGTGCAACTCCGGCCGCAAGGACGCTGACCCAGTACTTC.

The chain couples TRBV25-1 to TRBJ1-2, with D possibly matching TRBD1 (5 bases). This CDR3 has 12 amino acids. In germline, CDR1 is MGHDK, CDR2 SYGVNS. The CDR3 DNA sequence: TGTGCTCAACCGCCAGGGAGCGGTGGCTACACCTTC. Residues: CAQPPGSGGYTF.

The chain carries TRBV5-1 and TRBJ2-7; 10 positions agree with TRBD2. This CDR3 region has 14 residues. The ends lost 4 bases at V and 7 bases at J; junction bases unmatched: 8. Germline V CDR1 and CDR2: SGHRS, YFSETQ. The CDR3 DNA reads TGCGCCAGCAGCCTCGGACCTAGCGGGAGTGAGCAGTACTTC. Its translation: CASSLGPSGSEQYF.

This clonotype was picked up a small number of times. V and J are TRBV14 and TRBJ1-6, with no clear D. Germline V gene sequence: CDR1 SGHDN, CDR2 FVKESK. The CDR3 has 16 amino acids. Trimming stripped 2 bases from V and 0 bases from J, with 8 bases between. The CDR3 spells CASSQYANSYNSPLHF. The CDR3 DNA sequence: TGTGCCAGCAGCCAATATGCGAACTCCTATAATTCACCCCTCCACTTT.

DNA of the CDR3: TGTGCCAGCAGGAGGCGCTCCTACGAGCAGTACTTC. Translation gives CASRRRSYEQYF. V is TRBV12-3 or TRBV12-4 and J is TRBJ2-7; D is ambiguous. The CDR3 is made up of 12 amino acids. The V end was cut by 6 bases, the J end by 0 bases, with 6 bases between.

This clonotype appeared a few times. CDR3 bases: TGTGCCAGCAGTGAAGAGGGACTACAAGGAGAGACCCAGTACTTC. Translation gives CASSEEGLQGETQYF. The chain recombines TRBV2 with TRBJ2-5; TRBD2 aligns across 7 bases. Germline-derived CDR1 and CDR2 are SNHLY and FYNNEI. The V and J ends lost 1 base and 4 bases, in that order; junction bases with no gene match: 6. CDR3 size: 15 residues. Using reference TRBV2 and TRBJ2-5 for the parts outside the CDR3, the full variable domain is EPEVTQTPSHQVTQMGQEVILRCVPISNHLYFYWYRQILGQKVEFLVSFYNNEISEKSEIFDDQFSVERPDGSNFTLKIRSTKLEDSAMYFCASSEEGLQGETQYFGPGTRLLVL.

This sequence joins TRBV24-1 and TRBJ2-7, with unresolved D. The germline gives CDR1 KGHDR, CDR2 SFDVKD. The V end was cut by 3 bases, the J end by 1 base, with 9 bases between. This CDR3 region has 14 residues. The chain's CDR3 is CATSDTQTSYEQYF. DNA of the CDR3: TGTGCCACCAGTGATACACAGACTTCCTACGAGCAGTACTTC.

This clonotype was observed a few times. The chain combines TRBV6-5 with TRBJ2-5; a possible D gene is TRBD1 (5 bases). The ends were cut back, 1 base at V and 4 bases at J, with 7 bases in the middle. This CDR3 contains 13 residues. Germline V gene data show CDR1 as MNHEY and CDR2 as SVGAGI. The CDR3, as DNA: TGTGCCAGCAGTTACTTCAGGGTAGAGACCCAGTACTTC. This codes for CASSYFRVETQYF.

The chain combines TRBV7-9 with TRBJ2-7, with 11 bases lining up with TRBD1. Trimming cost V 8 bases and J 6 bases; bases outside gene matches: 6. Per the germline V gene, CDR1 is SEHNR and CDR2 is FQNEAQ (reference sequence). The CDR3 is 13 amino acids. In DNA, the CDR3 is TGTGCCAGCGTGACGGACAGGGGGCTCGAGCAGTACTTC. Translating gives CASVTDRGLEQYF.

This clonotype has more than one count but fewer than ten. The chain links TRBV12-3 or TRBV12-4 to TRBJ1-4; 11 bases map to TRBD1. V lost 6 bases to trimming and J lost 6 bases; unmatched junction nucleotides: 3. The CDR3 extends over 14 amino acids. As DNA, the CDR3 is TGTGCCAGCAGGTGGACAGGGGGCTATGAAAAACTGTTTTTT. It specifies CASRWTGGYEKLFF.

This clonotype was counted only a few times. The J gene is TRBJ1-6, the V gene TRBV25-1; 8 bases align to TRBD1. The CDR3 runs to 14 residues. J lost 5 bases, V lost 3 bases, and 0 bases had no gene match. In germline, CDR1 is MGHDK, CDR2 SYGVNS. CDR3 in amino acids: CASSEDRDNSPLHF. CDR3 coding DNA: TGTGCCAGCAGTGAGGACAGGGATAATTCACCCCTCCACTTT.

This clonotype was observed many times. The rearrangement uses TRBV15 and TRBJ1-2; tentatively, D is TRBD1 (5 bases). This CDR3 contains 15 residues. The V and J ends lost 0 bases and 3 bases respectively, with 11 bases between them. The germline gives CDR1 LNHNV, CDR2 YYDKDF (reference sequence). CDR3 loop: CATSRDSSGYYGYTF. In DNA form, the CDR3 reads TGTGCCACCAGCAGAGATAGTTCAGGGTACTATGGCTACACCTTC.

This clonotype has a count of ten or more. V usage is TRBV7-9 and J usage is TRBJ2-7; D is perhaps TRBD1 (5 bases). V lost 1 base and J 5 bases, leaving 9 bases between the germline ends. CDR1 and CDR2 (germline): SEHNR, FQNEAQ (reference sequence). The CDR3 runs to 13 residues. DNA of the CDR3: TGTGCCAGCAGCTTAGAAGGGGTCGACGAGCAGTACTTC. As protein: CASSLEGVDEQYF.

The V and J genes are TRBV10-3 and TRBJ2-2; D is possibly TRBD2 (7 bases). The CDR3 consists of 14 residues. The germline V gene has CDR1 ENHRY and CDR2 SYGVKD. The V end lost 10 bases, the J end lost 0 bases, and 12 bases lay between the germline ends. In DNA, the CDR3 is TGTGCCACCGGGGGGCAAGCGAACACCGGGGAGCTGTTTTTT. Translating gives CATGGQANTGELFF.

The chain is built from TRBV7-2 and TRBJ2-5; 8 bases match TRBD2. V lost 5 bases, J lost 1 base, and 9 bases stayed unmatched. The CDR3 is 16 amino acids. Germline-derived CDR1 and CDR2 are SGHTA and FQGNSA. The CDR3 loop reads CASSPSGGKLQETQYF. In nucleotides, the CDR3 is TGTGCCAGCAGCCCTTCGGGGGGGAAACTCCAAGAGACCCAGTACTTC.

About this clonotype itself: Its ends do not fully match the called genes, so a read error is possible. The J gene is TRBJ2-7, the V gene TRBV7-8; 11 nucleotides line up with TRBD1. Per the germline V gene, CDR1 is SGHVS and CDR2 is FQNEAQ. The CDR3 covers 15 residues. CDR3 sequence (DNA): TGTGCCAGCAGCGTAGCGGACAGGGGGCGGTACGAGCAGTACTTC. Translated: CASSVADRGRYEQYF.

A few counts support this clonotype. J is TRBJ1-2 and V is TRBV20-1; a possible D gene is TRBD1 (6 bases). Germline values: CDR1 DFQATT, CDR2 SNEGSKA (reference sequence). This CDR3 spans 11 amino acids. V lost 5 bases and J 8 bases, leaving 12 bases between the germline ends. This CDR3 is CSAPGVWGYTF. The DNA for the CDR3 is TGCAGTGCTCCAGGGGTTTGGGGCTACACCTTC.

This clonotype appeared once. The gene calls are TRBV10-3 and TRBJ2-2; tentative D call: TRBD1 (6 bases). The CDR3 extends over 16 amino acids. Germline V gives CDR1 ENHRY, CDR2 SYGVKD. Trimming pared 7 bases from V and 4 bases from J, leaving 19 bases between. The CDR3 region is CAITDPGQRVTGELFF. As DNA, the CDR3 is TGTGCCATCACCGACCCTGGACAGAGAGTCACCGGGGAGCTGTTTTTT.

This clonotype has a count of ten or more. The chain employs TRBV12-3 or TRBV12-4 and TRBJ1-4, with 8 bases matching TRBD1. The CDR3 has 15 amino acids. Unmatched junction bases numbered 7, after V lost 5 bases and J lost 5 bases. The CDR3 sequence: CASSPGTGHNEKLFF. In DNA, the CDR3 is TGTGCCAGCAGTCCCGGGACAGGACACAATGAAAAACTGTTTTTT.

In its sample, this clonotype was seen a few times. This rearrangement joins TRBV20-1 to TRBJ2-5, with D possibly matching TRBD1 (5 bases). Per the germline V gene, CDR1 is DFQATT and CDR2 is SNEGSKA (reference sequence). The CDR3 loop spans 13 amino acids. V lost 1 base, J lost 5 bases, and 11 bases lay in between. CDR3 sequence (DNA): TGCAGTGCTAGAGGAGCCAAGGGGGAGACCCAGTACTTC. Protein product: CSARGAKGETQYF.